This is a list of T cell receptor beta chains from one sample in a study of T cells in Graves' hyperthyroidism and ophthalmopathy. Each CDR3 protein is one row after TCRdb ran MiXCR on the multiplex PCR reads. The sample gives more than 650,000 distinct CDR3 sequences, 13% to 15% of which show up once; 10% is in the top ten. Sequencing used blood. The receptors were gathered from a woman between 18 and 29 years old with Graves' hyperthyroidism. The CDR3 runs from the conserved cysteine through the conserved F or W. A D gene is named only where the DNA matches it firmly.

CDR3 length,V gene,D gene,CDR3 protein
16,TRBV6-1,TRBD2,CASSELIAGGIDTQYF
14,TRBV5-4,.,CASSLQGSRGEAFF
14,TRBV4-3,.,CASSQDLDAGELFF
16,TRBV28,TRBD1,CASTHTLWDSYNEQFF
13,TRBV7-7,.,CASSLGEDTEAFF
14,TRBV5-5,.,CASSLWDSTYEQYF
15,TRBV29-1,TRBD1,CSVGQGGSTNEKLFF
16,TRBV7-9,.,CASSLGDLRKNTEAFF
15,TRBV2,.,CASRDDSRPGQPQHF
15,TRBV20-1,TRBD1,CSARPGTGGRYEQYF
13,TRBV7-2,TRBD1,CASSRTGADTQYF
13,TRBV7-2,.,CASSPGFSYEQYF
16,TRBV7-9,TRBD1,CASSLTNWTGLNGYTF
14,TRBV2,.,CASSDRQGNYEQYF
13,TRBV6-5,.,CASSYRLANEQYF
12,TRBV6-1,.,CASVGNGDTQYF
18,TRBV2,TRBD2,CASSGPSGGPSSYNEQFF
15,TRBV6-1,.,CASSEAQGLNTEAFF
15,TRBV7-9,TRBD1,CASSPRQGADTEAFF
18,TRBV12-3/TRBV12-4,TRBD2,CASSLVRGRLAGGYEQYF
13,TRBV10-2,.,CASSVGAGSPLHF
15,TRBV20-1,.,CSASPIGGFSYEQYF
14,TRBV7-9,.,CASSFGTNWETQYF
15,TRBV7-3,.,CASSLRPGVTDTQYF
13,TRBV2,.,CASTDQEIYGYTF
16,TRBV27,TRBD2,CASSSRTSGSSGEQFF
14,TRBV20-1,TRBD1,CSAWDRERTYEQYF
14,TRBV27,.,CASRLLGASYEQYF
15,TRBV10-1,TRBD2,CASSEFSGRRETQYF
14,TRBV7-9,.,CASSLGTPVNEQFF
15,TRBV27,.,CASSMSDNLRPEQFF
16,TRBV28,.,CASSEGTAGSLGTQYF
16,TRBV19,.,CASSTFGLPRGDTQYF
21,TRBV6-2/TRBV6-3,TRBD2,CASSYSYREGGLAGIVNEQFF
14,TRBV11-3,TRBD2,CASSWGSGSDEQFF
13,TRBV19,.,CATSRDPDNEQFF
15,TRBV6-6,.,CASSYSEGGGSPLHF